The rows below give T cell receptor beta chains drawn from one sample of a study of blood T cells in healthy people across ages. TCRdb re-called the 5' RACE reads through MiXCR, storing one row per CDR3 protein. This sample has roughly 1.9 million distinct CDR3 sequences, with more than 35% found just once. The specimen sequenced was blood. These receptors were collected from a human donor in good health. The CDR3 runs from the conserved cysteine through the conserved F or W. Fields, in order: V gene, J gene, clone size, D gene, CDR3 protein, CDR3 DNA. The D gene is left open where the match is weak. A clone size is listed for some rows: how often the clone was seen (once, few, many), or a class if it is expanded.

>TRBV3-1|TRBJ1-6|NA|TRBD1
CASSQGPTGALYNSPLHF
TGTGCCAGCAGCCAAGGACCGACAGGGGCCCTATATAATTCACCCCTCCACTTT
>TRBV20-1|TRBJ2-3|NA|NA
CSRLLSGADTQYF
TGCAGCAGGCTGTTGAGTGGCGCAGATACGCAGTATTTT
>TRBV12-3/TRBV12-4|TRBJ1-2|NA|NA
CASSRLRGPNYGYTF
TGTGCCAGCAGTCGGTTGAGGGGACCTAATTATGGCTACACCTTC
>TRBV15|TRBJ1-2|NA|NA
CATSAKRGFTNYTF
TGTGCCACCAGCGCCAAAAGGGGGTTCACAAATTACACCTTC
>TRBV4-3|TRBJ2-3|few|NA
CASSQGLRGTQYF
TGCGCCAGCAGCCAAGGACTGCGAGGTACGCAGTATTTT
>TRBV11-1|TRBJ2-3|NA|NA
CASSPSRWLIGTDTQYF
TGTGCCAGCAGCCCAAGCAGGTGGCTTATTGGCACAGATACGCAGTATTTT
>TRBV20-1|TRBJ2-3|NA|NA
CSAGLEGAVPDTQYF
TGCAGTGCGGGGTTGGAGGGGGCTGTGCCGGATACGCAGTATTTT
>TRBV6-2/TRBV6-3|TRBJ1-1|NA|NA
CASSYSIGPMNTEAFF
TGTGCCAGCAGTTACTCTATCGGCCCAATGAACACTGAAGCTTTCTTT
>TRBV4-2|TRBJ1-1|NA|NA
CASSQDRKGGTEAFF
TGTGCCAGCAGCCAAGACAGGAAGGGAGGCACTGAAGCTTTCTTT
>TRBV20-1|TRBJ2-5|few|NA
CSARDPGVGTQYF
TGCAGTGCTAGAGACCCGGGGGTGGGGACCCAGTACTTC
>TRBV29-1|TRBJ2-7|NA|TRBD2
CSVVKSGGRYEQYF
TGCAGCGTTGTTAAGAGCGGGGGGAGATACGAGCAGTACTTC
>TRBV20-1|TRBJ2-3|few|TRBD1
CSANDRAVFTDTQYF
TGCAGTGCTAACGACAGGGCGGTGTTTACAGATACGCAGTATTTT
>TRBV4-2|TRBJ2-1|NA|TRBD1
CASSQNPGGYNEQFF
TGTGCCAGCAGCCAAAACCCAGGGGGTTACAATGAGCAGTTCTTC
>TRBV4-3|TRBJ2-7|NA|NA
CASSQGEYYEQYF
TGCGCCAGCAGCCAGGGAGAATACTACGAGCAGTACTTC
>TRBV2|TRBJ2-1|few|NA
CASSDYRHNEQFF
TGTGCCAGCAGTGACTACCGACACAATGAGCAGTTCTTC
>TRBV7-9|TRBJ1-1|few|TRBD1
CASSLSPDRVNTEAFF
TGTGCCAGCAGCTTATCCCCGGACAGGGTGAACACTGAAGCTTTCTTT
>TRBV20-1|TRBJ1-5|NA|NA
CSAKSGHQPQHF
TGCAGTGCTAAGTCAGGACATCAGCCCCAGCATTTT
>TRBV27|TRBJ1-2|few|TRBD1
CASSPWDSNYGYTF
TGTGCCAGCAGTCCATGGGACAGTAACTATGGCTACACCTTC
>TRBV29-1|TRBJ2-7|few|NA
CSAEGAYEQYF
TGCAGCGCGGAAGGGGCCTACGAGCAGTACTTC
>TRBV6-4|TRBJ2-3|NA|TRBD2
CASSDRAGADTQYF
TGTGCCAGCAGTGACAGGGCGGGGGCAGATACGCAGTATTTT
>TRBV4-1|TRBJ2-7|many|NA
CASSQDPGVGYEQYF
TGCGCCAGCAGCCAAGATCCAGGGGTCGGGTACGAGCAGTACTTC
>TRBV4-2|TRBJ2-5|NA|TRBD2
CASSQGTGGPQETQYF
TGTGCCAGCAGCCAAGGAACGGGGGGACCCCAAGAGACCCAGTACTTC
>TRBV7-9|TRBJ1-2|NA|TRBD1
CASSLGTGDPYGCTF
TGTGCCAGCAGCTTGGGGACAGGGGATCCTTATGGCTGCACCTTC
>TRBV7-9|TRBJ2-5|NA|NA
CASSLTRLAQETQYF
TGTGCCAGCAGCCTCACCCGCTTGGCACAAGAGACCCAGTACTTC
>TRBV6-2/TRBV6-3|TRBJ2-5|NA|TRBD1
CASSYVMGQAETQYF
TGTGCCAGCAGTTATGTGATGGGACAGGCGGAGACCCAGTACTTC
>TRBV4-3|TRBJ2-1|NA|NA
CASSQRQEYNEQFF
TGCGCCAGCAGCCAGAGACAGGAATACAATGAGCAGTTCTTC
>TRBV5-1|TRBJ2-5|many|NA
CASSLGAEETQYF
TGTGCCAGCAGCTTGGGAGCGGAAGAGACCCAGTACTTC
>TRBV28|TRBJ1-4|NA|NA
CASSTDRSTNEKLFF
TGTGCCAGCAGTACCGACAGGTCAACTAATGAAAAACTGTTTTTT
>TRBV12-3/TRBV12-4|TRBJ2-4|few|TRBD1
CASSPTGVREQYF
TGTGCCAGCAGTCCGACAGGGGTCAGGGAGCAGTACTTC
>TRBV4-3|TRBJ2-5|few|TRBD2
CASSQVGAGGQETQYF
TGCGCCAGCAGCCAAGTTGGGGCGGGGGGTCAAGAGACCCAGTACTTC
>TRBV4-2|TRBJ2-7|few|NA
CASSLRQAGFYEQYF
TGTGCCAGCAGCCTAAGACAGGCAGGCTTTTACGAGCAGTACTTC
>TRBV29-1|TRBJ2-1|many|NA
CSVGRRYNEQFF
TGCAGCGTTGGTAGGAGGTACAATGAGCAGTTCTTC
>TRBV15|TRBJ2-3|NA|TRBD2
CATSPRGGLLTDTQYF
TGTGCCACCAGCCCACGGGGGGGCCTTTTAACAGATACGCAGTATTTT
>TRBV4-1|TRBJ1-2|NA|TRBD1
CASSQGYRGRFPPSNYGYTF
TGCGCCAGCAGCCAAGGGTACAGGGGGCGGTTTCCACCCTCTAACTATGGCTACACCTTC
>TRBV7-9|TRBJ2-5|NA|TRBD1
CASNTGTAKRQETQYF
TGTGCCAGCAACACCGGGACAGCTAAACGCCAAGAGACCCAGTACTTC
>TRBV12-3/TRBV12-4|TRBJ2-7|NA|NA
CASSQGGTYELYF
TGTGCCAGCAGCCAGGGGGGCACCTACGAGCTGTACTTC
>TRBV20-1|TRBJ2-3|few|NA
CSALPSLDTQYF
TGCAGTGCGCTCCCTTCCCTAGATACGCAGTATTTT
>TRBV27|TRBJ2-3|few|NA
CASSSGRRRFTDTQYF
TGTGCCAGCAGTTCTGGACGGAGGCGTTTCACAGATACGCAGTATTTT
>TRBV6-2/TRBV6-3|TRBJ1-2|NA|NA
CASSHDTGWGYTF
TGTGCCAGCAGTCACGACACGGGATGGGGCTACACCTTC
>TRBV10-3|TRBJ2-7|many|NA
CAISESAGEQYF
TGTGCCATCAGTGAGTCGGCTGGCGAGCAGTACTTC
>TRBV6-6|TRBJ2-2|NA|TRBD1
CASSYLDRADTGELFF
TGTGCCAGCAGTTACTTGGACAGGGCGGACACCGGGGAGCTGTTTTTT
>TRBV20-1|TRBJ2-7|NA|NA
CSASRGGSRSYEQYF
TGCAGTGCTAGCCGCGGGGGCTCCCGCTCCTACGAGCAGTACTTC
>TRBV6-1|TRBJ1-1|NA|NA
CASTRELRNTEAFF
TGTGCCAGCACCCGAGAACTGCGGAACACTGAAGCTTTCTTT
>TRBV20-1|TRBJ2-2|NA|NA
CSAGAPANTGELFF
TGCAGTGCCGGAGCCCCCGCGAACACCGGGGAGCTGTTTTTT
>TRBV5-1|TRBJ2-2|NA|NA
CASRPSETEVKLFF
TGCGCCAGCAGACCCAGCGAGACAGAGGTTAAGCTGTTTTTT
>TRBV5-5|TRBJ2-1|few|NA
CASSPRGSRNEQFF
TGTGCCAGCAGCCCGCGGGGCTCACGGAATGAGCAGTTCTTC
>TRBV6-5|TRBJ2-1|few|TRBD1
CASSEGQVTLNEQFF
TGTGCCAGCAGTGAGGGACAGGTAACTCTCAATGAGCAGTTCTTC
>TRBV29-1|TRBJ1-2|NA|TRBD1
CSVGGQGVEYGYTF
TGCAGCGTCGGAGGACAGGGGGTGGAGTATGGCTACACCTTC
>TRBV4-3|TRBJ1-2|NA|NA
CASSQVPGTGYTF
TGCGCCAGCAGCCAAGTCCCCGGGACTGGCTACACCTTC
>TRBV3-1|TRBJ2-1|few|NA
CASGGQGNEQFF
TGTGCCAGCGGGGGCCAAGGGAATGAGCAGTTCTTC
>TRBV20-1|TRBJ1-1|NA|NA
CSARVGPEAFF
TGCAGTGCCAGAGTGGGACCTGAAGCTTTCTTT
>TRBV7-9|TRBJ1-2|NA|NA
CASSLASTGPNYGYTF
TGTGCCAGCAGCTTAGCCTCCACCGGCCCGAACTATGGCTACACCTTC
>TRBV2|TRBJ1-5|NA|TRBD1
CASSLQGAEDQPQHF
TGTGCCAGCAGTCTACAGGGGGCTGAGGATCAGCCCCAGCATTTT
>TRBV18|TRBJ1-1|NA|NA
CASSPPLLANTEAFF
TGTGCCAGCTCACCTCCCCTCTTGGCTAACACTGAAGCTTTCTTT
>TRBV29-1|TRBJ2-3|few|NA
CSVDTQGDTQYF
TGCAGCGTCGATACCCAGGGGGATACGCAGTATTTT
>TRBV12-3/TRBV12-4|TRBJ2-7|few|TRBD1
CASSLSRTATGQGISYEQYF
TGTGCCAGCAGTTTGTCTCGGACGGCGACGGGACAGGGGATTTCCTACGAGCAGTACTTC
>TRBV24-1|TRBJ1-5|NA|NA
CATSDHDGMGPQHF
TGTGCCACCAGTGATCACGACGGAATGGGGCCCCAGCATTTT